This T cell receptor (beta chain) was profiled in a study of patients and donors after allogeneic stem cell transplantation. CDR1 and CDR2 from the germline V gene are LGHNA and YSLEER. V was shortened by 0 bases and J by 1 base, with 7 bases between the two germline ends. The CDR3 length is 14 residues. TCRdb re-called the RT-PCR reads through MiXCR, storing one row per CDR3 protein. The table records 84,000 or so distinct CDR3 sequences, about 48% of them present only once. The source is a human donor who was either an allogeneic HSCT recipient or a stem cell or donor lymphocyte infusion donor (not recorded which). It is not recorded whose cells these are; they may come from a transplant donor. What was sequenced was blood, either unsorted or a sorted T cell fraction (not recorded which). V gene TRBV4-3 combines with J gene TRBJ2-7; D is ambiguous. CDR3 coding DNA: TGCGCCAGCAGCCAAGACCCGGCATCCTACGAGCAGTACTTC. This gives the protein CASSQDPASYEQYF.